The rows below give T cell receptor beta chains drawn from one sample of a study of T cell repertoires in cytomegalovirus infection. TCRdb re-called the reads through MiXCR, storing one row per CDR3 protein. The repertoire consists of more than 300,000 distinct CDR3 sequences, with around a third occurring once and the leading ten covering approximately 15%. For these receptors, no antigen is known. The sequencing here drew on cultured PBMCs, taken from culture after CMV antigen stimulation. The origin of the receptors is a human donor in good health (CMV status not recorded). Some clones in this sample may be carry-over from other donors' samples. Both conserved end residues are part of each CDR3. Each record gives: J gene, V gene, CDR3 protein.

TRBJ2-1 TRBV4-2 CASSRPAVSSYNEQFF
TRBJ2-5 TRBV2 CASSVNRAETQYF
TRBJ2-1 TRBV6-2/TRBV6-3 CATLNLWGASGKDEQFF
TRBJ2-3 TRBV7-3 CASSLSRARGRDTQYF
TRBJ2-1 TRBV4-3 CASSQVQREYHEQFF
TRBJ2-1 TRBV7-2 CACGSGVSYNEQFF
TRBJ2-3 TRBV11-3 CASSLVGLVTDTQYF
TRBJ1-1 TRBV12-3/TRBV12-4 CASSFGTGQEAFF
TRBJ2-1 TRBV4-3 CASSQGRDSYNEQFF
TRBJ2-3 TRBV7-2 CASSATGTTSTDTQYF
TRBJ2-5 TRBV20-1 CSASQTGLQETQYF
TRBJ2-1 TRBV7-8 CASSYIAGVGNEQFF
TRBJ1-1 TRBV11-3 CASSSGPLGTEAFF
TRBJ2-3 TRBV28 CASSLESVTDTQYF
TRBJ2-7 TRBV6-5 CASSAGDRGSYEQYF
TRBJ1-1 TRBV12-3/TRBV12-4 CASAPPNTEAFF
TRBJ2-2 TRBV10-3 CAISSGQYTGELFF
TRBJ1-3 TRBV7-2 CASSDLGSSGNTIYF
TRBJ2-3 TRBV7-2 CASRPGQGSDTQYF
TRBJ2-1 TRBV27 CASSLYSIGTYNEQFF
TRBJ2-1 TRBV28 CASNPGAGDANEQFF
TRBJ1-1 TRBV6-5 CASSYLMNTEAFF
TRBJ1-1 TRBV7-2 CASSALPGANTEAFF
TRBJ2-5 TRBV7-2 CASSTAATGGRETQYF
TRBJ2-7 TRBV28 CASTISEGGSYEQYF
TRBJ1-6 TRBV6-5 CASSYTGQGSPLHF
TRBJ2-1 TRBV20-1 CSATDRGREQFF
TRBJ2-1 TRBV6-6 CASSHRGAASYNEQFF
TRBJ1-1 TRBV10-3 CAISVSRGRTEAFF
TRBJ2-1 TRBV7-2 CASSLNMRGEQFF
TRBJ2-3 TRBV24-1 CATSEPYPDTQYF
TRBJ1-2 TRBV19 CASAEGTSNYGYTF
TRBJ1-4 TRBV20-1 CSAREDRVAGKLFF
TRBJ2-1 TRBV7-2 CASSPTSGRDNEQFF
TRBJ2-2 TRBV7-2 CASSPGQGPTGELFF
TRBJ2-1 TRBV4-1 CASSQETASNNEQFF
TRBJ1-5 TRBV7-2 CASSSGQGQPQHF
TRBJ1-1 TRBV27 CASRATGINTEAFF
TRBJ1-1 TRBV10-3 CAINPTPDDTEAFF
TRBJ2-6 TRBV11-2 CASSLMSGLPGSGANVLTF
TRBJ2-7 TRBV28 CASSSPTKDYEQYF
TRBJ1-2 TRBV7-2 CASSSSPNYGYTF
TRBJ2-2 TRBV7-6 CASSLTPWTSGGPGELFF
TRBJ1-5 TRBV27 CASSLWGSSNQPQHF
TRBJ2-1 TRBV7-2 CASSFGRVNEQFF
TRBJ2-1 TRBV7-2 CASSRPPGLMGTEQFF
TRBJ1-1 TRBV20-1 CSAWGGRATEAFF
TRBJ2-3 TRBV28 CASSKGGQGLDTQYF
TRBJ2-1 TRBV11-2 CASSFLAGFEQFF
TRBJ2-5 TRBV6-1 CASRGSEQHLQETQYF
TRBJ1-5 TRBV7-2 CASSLGQNNQPQHF
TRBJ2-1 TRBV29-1 CSARALEQFF
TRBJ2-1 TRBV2 CASRADSYNEQFF
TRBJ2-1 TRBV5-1 CASTNRLAGSNEQFF
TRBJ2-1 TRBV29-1 CSVVRWEGYNEQFF
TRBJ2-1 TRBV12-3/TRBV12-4 CASSNRANEQFF
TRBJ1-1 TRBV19 CASSIRGAKNTEAFF